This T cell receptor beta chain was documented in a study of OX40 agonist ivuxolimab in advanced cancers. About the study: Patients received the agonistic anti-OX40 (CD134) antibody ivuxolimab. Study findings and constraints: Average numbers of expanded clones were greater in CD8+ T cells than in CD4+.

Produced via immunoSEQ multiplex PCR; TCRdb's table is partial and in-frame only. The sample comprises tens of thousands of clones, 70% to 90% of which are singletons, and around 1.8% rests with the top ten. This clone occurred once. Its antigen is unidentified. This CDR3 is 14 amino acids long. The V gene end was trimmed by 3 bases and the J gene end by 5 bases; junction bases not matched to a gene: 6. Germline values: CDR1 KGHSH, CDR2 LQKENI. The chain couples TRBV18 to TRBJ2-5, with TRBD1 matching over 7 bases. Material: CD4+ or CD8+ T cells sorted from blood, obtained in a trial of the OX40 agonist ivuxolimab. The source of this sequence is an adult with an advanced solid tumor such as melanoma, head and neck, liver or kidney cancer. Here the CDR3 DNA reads TGTGCCAGCTCACCGCAGGGCAGGGGGGAGACCCAGTACTTC. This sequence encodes CASSPQGRGETQYF.